This TCR beta chain was sequenced in a study of monozygotic twins with inflammatory bowel disease. With respect to this clonotype: The antigen remains undetermined.

The input for each TCR library was approximately 3,800 ng of total RNA. TCRdb re-called the 5' RACE reads and catalogs CDR3 proteins one per entry, DNA excluded. This table lists about 300,000 distinct CDR3 sequences. General study points: Resolution of different T cell subtypes was not achieved. The analysis yielded no support for one strong signal or clonotype associated with IBD. Healthy co-twins had higher TCRbeta inverse Simpson diversity than their IBD twins.

Sequencing was done on a sample of blood. The receptor was derived from a human donor with ulcerative colitis or Crohn's disease, or a healthy co-twin of an affected twin (not recorded which).

CDR3 sequence: CASSQAGGTGREQFF. The chain employs TRBV3-1 and TRBJ2-1; TCRdb's D call, TRBD1, is unchecked because there is no DNA. There are 15 residues in the CDR3. CDR1 is LGHDT and CDR2 is YNNKEL in the germline V gene (reference sequence).